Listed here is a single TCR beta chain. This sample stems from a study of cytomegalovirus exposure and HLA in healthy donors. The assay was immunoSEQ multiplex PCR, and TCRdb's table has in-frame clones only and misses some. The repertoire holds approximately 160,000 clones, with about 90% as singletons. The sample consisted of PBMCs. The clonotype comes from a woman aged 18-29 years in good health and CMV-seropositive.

The CDR3 DNA sequence: TGCGCCAGCAGCTCAAATACAGGGGGCCGCACTGAAGCTTTCTTT. Protein product: CASSSNTGGRTEAFF. The gene calls are TRBV5-1 and TRBJ1-1; 9 nucleotides line up with TRBD1. The CDR3 totals 15 residues. V gave up 3 bases and J gave up 4 bases; unmatched junction bases: 7. Germline lookup yields CDR1 SGHRS and CDR2 YFSETQ.